This entry lists 17 T cell receptor beta chains sequenced from one sample in a study of cytomegalovirus exposure and HLA in healthy donors. Produced via immunoSEQ multiplex PCR; TCRdb's table is partial and in-frame only. The repertoire holds about 130,000 clones, with roughly nine tenths as singletons. The source material was PBMCs. The receptors were sampled from a woman younger than 35 in good health and CMV-seropositive.

V gene TRBV19 combines with J gene TRBJ2-7, with D maybe TRBD1 (5 bases). Germline CDR1 LNHDA, CDR2 SQIVND (reference sequence). The CDR3 contains 15 residues. Trimming removed 2 bases at V and 7 bases at J, with 18 bases between. The CDR3 nucleotides are TGTGCCAGTAGTATAACCAACCAAATAGGGGTTGAGCAGTACTTC. Amino acid sequence: CASSITNQIGVEQYF.

The chain carries TRBV2 and TRBJ1-5; maybe TRBD1 (5 bases). V lost 6 bases, J lost 2 bases, and 11 bases lay in between. The CDR3 runs to 14 residues. In germline, CDR1 is SNHLY, CDR2 FYNNEI. The CDR3 DNA follows: TGTGCCAGCAGGGGGCGGAAGGGCAATCAGCCCCAGCATTTT. Its translation: CASRGRKGNQPQHF.

The chain recombines TRBV5-6 with TRBJ1-1; 10 nucleotides line up with TRBD1. The V gene end was trimmed by 4 bases and the J gene end by 5 bases; junction bases not matched to a gene: 8. Germline CDR1 is SGHDT and CDR2 is YYEEEE. The CDR3 extends over 15 amino acids. The CDR3 is CASSPRDRGWTEAFF. The CDR3 region has the DNA TGTGCCAGCAGCCCCCGGGACAGGGGTTGGACTGAAGCTTTCTTT.

This clone has only one observation. V is TRBV5-8 and J is TRBJ1-2; TRBD1 aligns across 7 bases. CDR1 is SGHTS, CDR2 YDEGEE, per germline. There are 15 residues in the CDR3. Trimming removed 0 bases from V and 7 bases from J; junction bases left unmatched: 9. The CDR3 DNA reads TGTGCCAGCAGCTTGGAAGTGACAGGGTTTCGTGGCTACACCTTC. Translation: CASSLEVTGFRGYTF.

V is TRBV5-6 and J is TRBJ1-2, with 7 bases aligning to TRBD1. Per germline, CDR1 SGHDT and CDR2 YYEEEE. The CDR3 spans 14 residues. With 2 bases clipped from V and 2 bases from J, the junction kept 3 bases outside the gene matches. CDR3 DNA sequence: TGTGCCAGCAGCTTTGGGACAGAGAACTATGGCTACACCTTC. Its translation is CASSFGTENYGYTF.

This CDR3 reads CASSKSYRGSGANVLTF. The CDR3 nucleotides read TGTGCCAGCAGTAAGTCGTACAGGGGCTCTGGGGCCAACGTCCTGACTTTC. The chain has TRBV2 and TRBJ2-6, with 7 bases identical to TRBD1. The CDR3 extends over 17 amino acids. Looked up from germline, CDR1 is SNHLY and CDR2 is FYNNEI. V dropped 5 bases and J dropped 0; count of bases not matched to a gene: 7. The full variable domain, with the rest looked up from reference TRBV2 and TRBJ2-6, is EPEVTQTPSHQVTQMGQEVILRCVPISNHLYFYWYRQILGQKVEFLVSFYNNEISEKSEIFDDQFSVERPDGSNFTLKIRSTKLEDSAMYFCASSKSYRGSGANVLTFGAGSRLTVL.

The chain uses TRBV11-3 and TRBJ2-3; maybe TRBD2 (5 bases). This CDR3 has 13 residues. V gave up 6 bases and J gave up 6 bases, with 13 bases separating them. Germline values: CDR1 SGHNT, CDR2 YENEEA. CDR3 bases: TGTGCCAGCAGTTCCGAGGGTTGGGATACGCAGTATTTT. Protein: CASSSEGWDTQYF. Looking up the rest from reference TRBV11-3 and TRBJ2-3 gives the full variable domain: EAGVVQSPRYKIIEKKQPVAFWCNPISGHNTLYWYLQNLGQGPELLIRYENEEAVDDSQLPKDRFSAERLKGVDSTLKIQPAELGDSAVYLCASSSEGWDTQYFGPGTRLTVL.

This sequence joins TRBV5-1 and TRBJ1-3; D is unclear. Germline-derived CDR1 and CDR2 are SGHRS and YFSETQ. Trimming shortened V by 0 bases and J by 0 bases, and 7 bases separated the two germline ends. The CDR3 is made up of 15 amino acids. The CDR3 region has the DNA TGCGCCAGCAGCTTGGTGGGGAGCTCTGGAAACACCATATATTTT. It specifies CASSLVGSSGNTIYF.

The chain carries TRBV28 and TRBJ1-1; D not resolved. The V end lost 4 bases, the J end lost 1 base, and 7 bases lay between the germline ends. The CDR3 has 13 amino acids. In germline, CDR1 is MDHEN, CDR2 SYDVKM. The CDR3 is CASSSPPNTEAFF. CDR3 DNA: TGTGCCAGCAGTTCCCCTCCGAACACTGAAGCTTTCTTT.

The rearrangement links TRBV4-2 to TRBJ1-2; TRBD1 aligns across 8 bases. V dropped 3 bases and J dropped 2; count of bases not matched to a gene: 5. The germline V gene encodes CDR1 LGHNA and CDR2 YNFKEQ. The CDR3 spans 15 residues. The CDR3 DNA reads as TGTGCCAGCAGCCAGGTGGGACAGGACAACTATGGCTACACCTTC. Translating it yields CASSQVGQDNYGYTF.

The genes are TRBV2 and TRBJ2-5; TRBD1 might be the D (7 bases). Germline assignment: CDR1 SNHLY and CDR2 FYNNEI. Trimming cost V 8 bases and J 5 bases, with 24 bases left between them. CDR3 size: 16 residues. DNA of the CDR3: TGTGCCAGCGCCCAACAGGGGTTGGCGGGGACGGAGACCCAGTACTTC. Protein: CASAQQGLAGTETQYF.

The chain has TRBV6-1 and TRBJ1-6; 11 bases map to TRBD1. The CDR3 runs to 15 residues. Germline assignment: CDR1 MNHNS and CDR2 SASEGT. Unmatched junction bases numbered 5, after V lost 4 bases and J lost 9 bases. The CDR3 loop reads CASSGGQGAGSPLHF. The CDR3 region has the DNA TGTGCCAGCAGTGGCGGACAGGGGGCCGGTTCACCCCTCCACTTT.

V usage is TRBV11-2 and J usage is TRBJ2-7; D perhaps matches TRBD2 (6 bases). This CDR3 has 14 amino acids. Germline loops: CDR1 SGHAT, CDR2 FQNNGV. V was trimmed by 4 bases and J by 4 bases, leaving 14 bases between them. CDR3 protein: CASSSLGGRYEQYF. The CDR3 DNA reads as TGTGCCAGCAGCTCCCTGGGGGGAAGGTACGAGCAGTACTTC.

The chain couples TRBV7-9 to TRBJ2-3; D gene unclear. The CDR3 loop spans 16 amino acids. Germline CDR1 reads SEHNR; CDR2 reads FQNEAQ (reference sequence). The germline V and J ends were trimmed by 1 base and 0 bases, with 11 bases remaining between them. The CDR3 is CASSLVSVVSTDTQYF. In DNA form, the CDR3 reads TGTGCCAGCAGCTTAGTAAGCGTCGTTAGCACAGATACGCAGTATTTT.

This clone has just one count. This chain uses TRBV5-6 with TRBJ1-4; possible D gene TRBD1, 6 bases. This CDR3 is built from 14 residues. Trimming pared 4 bases from V and 10 bases from J, leaving 17 bases between. The germline V gene encodes CDR1 SGHDT and CDR2 YYEEEE. In DNA form, the CDR3 reads TGTGCCAGCAGCCTAACCAGGGGACCTCTAAAACTGTTTTTT. This encodes CASSLTRGPLKLFF.

Comments on this clone: A junction boundary mismatches the germline segment, possibly from a read error. The rearrangement uses TRBV19 and TRBJ2-7, with 8 bases fitting TRBD1. The germline V gene encodes CDR1 LNHDA and CDR2 SQIVND (reference sequence). The CDR3 runs 14 residues. The CDR3 coding sequence is TGTGCCAGTAGTACCCGGGACAGGCTGAAGGGGGAACACTTC. It is translated as CASSTRDRLKGEHF.

The V gene is TRBV4-1, the J gene TRBJ2-3, with 8 positions matching TRBD1. Germline loops: CDR1 MGHRA, CDR2 YSYEKL. Trimming at V came to 4 bases and at J to 1 base, leaving 7 bases not matched to a gene. This CDR3 has 16 amino acids. CDR3 in amino acids: CASSLDQGAGTDTQYF. CDR3 DNA sequence: TGCGCCAGCAGCCTCGACCAGGGGGCTGGCACAGATACGCAGTATTTT.